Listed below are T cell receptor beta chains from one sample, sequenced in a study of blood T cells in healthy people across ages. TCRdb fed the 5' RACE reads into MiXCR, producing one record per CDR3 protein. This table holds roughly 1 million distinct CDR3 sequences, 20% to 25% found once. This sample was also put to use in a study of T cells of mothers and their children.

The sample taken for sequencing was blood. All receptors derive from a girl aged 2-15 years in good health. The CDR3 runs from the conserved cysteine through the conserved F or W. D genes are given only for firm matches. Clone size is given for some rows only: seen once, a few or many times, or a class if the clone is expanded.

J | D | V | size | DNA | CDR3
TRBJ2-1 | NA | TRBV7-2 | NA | TGTGCCAGCAGCTTGTTTCTCGGGGTTGAGCAGTTCTTC | CASSLFLGVEQFF
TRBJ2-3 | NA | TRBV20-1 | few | TGCAGTCAGAGAGGGGGGGGGGCAGCAGATACGCAGTATTTT | CSQRGGGAADTQYF
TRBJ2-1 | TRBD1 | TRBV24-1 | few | TGTGCCACCAGACCCGGGACAGGGGGTTACGGTGAGCAGTTCTTC | CATRPGTGGYGEQFF
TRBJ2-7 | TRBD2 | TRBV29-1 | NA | TGCAGCGTTGATGCCGGGACTACCTACGAGCAGTACTTC | CSVDAGTTYEQYF
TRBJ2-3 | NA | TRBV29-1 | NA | TGCAGCGCCTGGTCAGATACGCAGTATTTT | CSAWSDTQYF
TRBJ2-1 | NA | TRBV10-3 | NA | TGTGCCATCGTCCGGGACAAGGAGGGGCGGGAGCAGTTCTTC | CAIVRDKEGREQFF
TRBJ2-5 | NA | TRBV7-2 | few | TGTGCCAGCAGCCTCAGCCTGGGGGGCCCAGAGACCCAGTACTTC | CASSLSLGGPETQYF
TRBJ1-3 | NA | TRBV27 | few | TGTGCCAGCAGTGGGTTCTCTGGAAACACCATATATTTT | CASSGFSGNTIYF
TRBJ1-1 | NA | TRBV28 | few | TGTGCCAGCTCCCCCCCCGAGGGAGGGAACACTGAAGCTTTCTTT | CASSPPEGGNTEAFF
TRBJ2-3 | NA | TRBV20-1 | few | TGCAGTGCCGTTCGGGGGTATGATGGTACAGATACGCAGTATTTT | CSAVRGYDGTDTQYF
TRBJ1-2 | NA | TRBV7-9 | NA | TGTGCCAGCAGCTTAGAAGGGGATTGGGCCTACACCTTC | CASSLEGDWAYTF
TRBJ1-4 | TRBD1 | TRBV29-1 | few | TGCAGCGTCCAGGGGGGCGATGAAAAACTGTTTTTT | CSVQGGDEKLFF
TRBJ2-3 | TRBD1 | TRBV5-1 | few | TGCGCCAGCAGCCGGACAGGGGAAAGGACAGATACGCAGTATTTT | CASSRTGERTDTQYF
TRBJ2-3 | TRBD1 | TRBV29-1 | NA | TGCAGCGTTTCCGGGACAGGGGTGCGGGATACGCAGTATTTT | CSVSGTGVRDTQYF
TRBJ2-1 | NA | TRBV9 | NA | TGTGCCAGCAGCGTAGATGGGGACGTATACAATGAGCAGTTCTTC | CASSVDGDVYNEQFF
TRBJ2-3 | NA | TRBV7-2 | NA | TGTGCCAGCAGCCAATGGGCCCGCTATGGTTACACAGATACGCAGTATTTT | CASSQWARYGYTDTQYF
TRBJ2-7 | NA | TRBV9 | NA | TGTGCCAGCAGCGTATACGATTCCGAGCAGTACTTC | CASSVYDSEQYF
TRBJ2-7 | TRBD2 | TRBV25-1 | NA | TGTGCCAGCAGTGAGGGCGGGAGTGAGTCCTACGAGCAGTACTTC | CASSEGGSESYEQYF
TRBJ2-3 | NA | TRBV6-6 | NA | TGTGCCAGCAGTTACGGGGCGGGACGCACAGATACGCAGTATTTT | CASSYGAGRTDTQYF
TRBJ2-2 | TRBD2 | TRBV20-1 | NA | TGCAGTGCTACCGGACTAGCGGGGACCGGGGAGCTGTTTTTT | CSATGLAGTGELFF
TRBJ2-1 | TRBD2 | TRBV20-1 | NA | TGCAGTGCTAGAGATGAACTAGCGAATATCGATAACAATGAGCAGTTCTTC | CSARDELANIDNNEQFF
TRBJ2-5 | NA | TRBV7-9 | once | TGTGCCAGCCTTTACGGGGGCCAAGAGACCCAGTACTTC | CASLYGGQETQYF
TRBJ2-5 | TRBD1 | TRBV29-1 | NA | TGCAGCGTTCTACAGGGGGAAGAGACCCAGTACTTC | CSVLQGEETQYF
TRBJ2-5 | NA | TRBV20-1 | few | TGCAGTGCTATCAAGGCAGCCCAAGAGACCCAGTACTTC | CSAIKAAQETQYF
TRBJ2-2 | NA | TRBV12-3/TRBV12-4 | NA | TGTGCCAGCAGTTTAGCGCCTAAAACCGGGGAGCTGTTTTTT | CASSLAPKTGELFF
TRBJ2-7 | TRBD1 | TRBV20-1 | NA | TGCAGTGCTCCACCAACGAGGACAGGGGTCTACCAGTACGAGCAGTACTTC | CSAPPTRTGVYQYEQYF
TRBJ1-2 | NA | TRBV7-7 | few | TGTGCTAGCAGCTTGTCGGGACACCATAACTATGGCTACACCTTC | CASSLSGHHNYGYTF
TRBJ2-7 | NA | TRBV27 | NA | TGTGCCAGCAGTTTAATAGTATCCTACGAGCAGTACTTC | CASSLIVSYEQYF
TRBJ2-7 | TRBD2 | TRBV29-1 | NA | TGCAGCGTTGAGGCGGGACTAGCGGACTCCTACGAGCAGTACTTC | CSVEAGLADSYEQYF
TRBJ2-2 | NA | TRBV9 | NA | TGTGCCAGCTCCACGCCAGGAACGCTACCGAACACCGGGGAGCTGTTTTTT | CASSTPGTLPNTGELFF
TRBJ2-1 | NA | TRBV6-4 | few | TGTGCCAGCAGTGATTATGATCGTAATGAGCAGTTCTTC | CASSDYDRNEQFF
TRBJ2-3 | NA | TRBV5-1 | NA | TGCGCCAGCAGCTGGCAAGGGACAGCGGGGGTAGATACGCAGTATTTT | CASSWQGTAGVDTQYF
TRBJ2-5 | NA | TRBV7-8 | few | TGTGCCAGCAGCCACAGGGATCCTCAAGAGACCCAGTACTTC | CASSHRDPQETQYF
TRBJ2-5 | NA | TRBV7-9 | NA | TGTGCCAGCAGCCCCCCGATCGGAGGCGTCGCTCCAGGGACCCAGTACTTC | CASSPPIGGVAPGTQYF
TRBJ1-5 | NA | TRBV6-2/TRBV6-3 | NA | TGTGCCAGCAGTATAGGAGCCGGGGTTAGCAATCAGCCCCAGCATTTT | CASSIGAGVSNQPQHF